The next 18 T cell receptor beta chains were all read from a single sample in a study of cytomegalovirus exposure and HLA in healthy donors. The PCR employed 60 Vbeta primers together with 13 Jbeta primers. The protocol was immunoSEQ multiplex PCR, while the TCRdb copy is restricted to in-frame clones and leaves out a portion. The sample records approximately 45,000 clones, around 70% being singletons. Input material: PBMCs. The receptors come from a woman in her twenties or thirties in good health and CMV-seronegative.

V gene TRBV7-9 combines with J gene TRBJ2-3, with a tentative D call TRBD2 (6 bases). CDR1 is SEHNR and CDR2 is FQNEAQ in the germline V gene (reference sequence). This CDR3 region has 15 residues. V gave up 5 bases and J gave up 1 base, with 13 bases separating them. CDR3 coding DNA: TGTGCCAGCAGCCGCAGACTAGGGGGCACAGATACGCAGTATTTT. Protein: CASSRRLGGTDTQYF.

The chain couples TRBV4-1 to TRBJ2-5; 14 bases are shared with TRBD2. There are 20 residues in the CDR3. V trimming: 3 bases; J trimming: 4 bases; junction bases outside the gene matches: 16. Germline CDR1 and CDR2: MGHRA and YSYEKL. The CDR3 nucleotides are TGCGCCAGCAGCCAGGAAGCGGGCGGACTAGCGGGGGGAAACGGAGAGACCCAGTACTTC. It is translated as CASSQEAGGLAGGNGETQYF.

The genes are TRBV19 and TRBJ2-7, with D perhaps TRBD1 (6 bases). The CDR3 is 13 residues long. Between the trimmed V and J ends, which lost 3 bases and 4 bases, there was a span of 10 bases. Per the germline V gene, CDR1 is LNHDA and CDR2 is SQIVND (reference sequence). The CDR3 spells CASSIRGGYEQYF. The CDR3 DNA sequence: TGTGCCAGTAGTATCAGGGGTGGGTACGAGCAGTACTTC.

The chain recombines TRBV6-5 with TRBJ1-6; D might be TRBD1 (5 bases). V gave up 10 bases and J gave up 9 bases, with 22 bases separating them. The CDR3 totals 15 residues. CDR1 and CDR2 (germline): MNHEY, SVGAGI. CDR3 bases: TGTGCCACCTTGTCGAAGGGACTGGGGCGTTCACCCCTCCACTTT. It translates to CATLSKGLGRSPLHF.

A word on this clone: The junction departs from the called germline gene at one end, perhaps through a read error. The CDR3 protein is CASSLAQWQTQYF. Here the CDR3 DNA reads TGTGCCAGCAGCCTAGCACAGTGGCAGACCCAGTACTTC. J is TRBJ2-5 and V is TRBV7-6; D may be TRBD2 (5 bases). Germline CDR1 SGHVS, CDR2 FNYEAQ. This CDR3 comprises 13 residues.

This clone was recorded once. The chain uses TRBV28 and TRBJ1-5; no definite D call. Trimming took off 6 bases at V and 6 bases at J, with 15 bases between the two ends. This CDR3 is 14 amino acids long. CDR1 is MDHEN, CDR2 SYDVKM, per germline. CDR3 region: CASSRMGGIQPQHF. The CDR3, as DNA: TGTGCCAGCAGCCGGATGGGAGGAATTCAGCCCCAGCATTTT.

The rearrangement links TRBV28 to TRBJ2-3; D is perhaps TRBD1 (5 bases). This CDR3 contains 17 residues. The germline V and J ends were trimmed by 3 bases and 1 base, with 17 bases remaining between them. Per the germline V gene, CDR1 is MDHEN and CDR2 is SYDVKM. The CDR3: CASSLRRGRSRTDTQYF. CDR3 nucleotide sequence: TGTGCCAGCAGTTTGAGAAGGGGCAGGAGCCGCACAGATACGCAGTATTTT.

This sequence joins TRBV15 and TRBJ1-2; D remains unclear. Trimming left V 0 bases short and J 7 bases short, with 21 bases between. The CDR3 sequence is 17 residues long. The germline V gene encodes CDR1 LNHNV and CDR2 YYDKDF (reference sequence). CDR3 in DNA: TGTGCCACCAGCAGAGATGGCGTCGGTGGCACAGAGATTGGCTACACCTTC. It yields the protein CATSRDGVGGTEIGYTF.

The rearrangement uses TRBV6-5 and TRBJ2-7; tentative D call: TRBD2 (5 bases). The V gene's germline CDR1 is MNHEY and CDR2 SVGAGI. Trimming shortened V by 3 bases and J by 7 bases, and 16 bases separated the two germline ends. This CDR3 contains 14 residues. CDR3: CASSYMTHSGEQYF. CDR3 coding DNA: TGTGCCAGCAGTTATATGACCCACTCGGGAGAGCAGTACTTC.

This sequence joins TRBV29-1 and TRBJ2-5, with 12 bases identical to TRBD1. The length of the CDR3 is 14 residues. In germline, CDR1 is SQVTM, CDR2 ANQGSEA. Trimming removed 7 bases from V and 9 bases from J; junction bases left unmatched: 12. This chain's CDR3 is CSAAALGTGGSQYF. The CDR3 nucleotides read TGCAGCGCCGCGGCCTTAGGGACAGGGGGCTCCCAGTACTTC.

The rearrangement links TRBV30 to TRBJ1-1; maybe TRBD1 (5 bases). This CDR3 is 14 amino acids long. CDR1 is GTSNPN, CDR2 SVGIG, per germline (reference sequence). The V end was cut by 3 bases, the J end by 3 bases, with 14 bases between. DNA for the CDR3: TGTGCCTGGAGGGATCCAGGGTGGGACACTGAAGCTTTCTTT. Its protein product is CAWRDPGWDTEAFF.

This rearrangement joins TRBV7-9 to TRBJ2-5; D is perhaps TRBD2 (5 bases). V was trimmed by 1 base and J by 1 base, leaving 7 bases between them. The CDR3 covers 14 residues. Germline V gives CDR1 SEHNR, CDR2 FQNEAQ (reference sequence). The CDR3 DNA is TGTGCCAGCAGCTTAGGGAGGACCCAAGAGACCCAGTACTTC. Translated: CASSLGRTQETQYF.

The table lists this clone with a count of one. The CDR3 region is CASSARIDRDNSPLHF. DNA of the CDR3: TGTGCCAGCAGCGCTAGGATAGACAGAGATAATTCACCCCTCCACTTT. The chain is built from TRBV21-1 and TRBJ1-6; the table's D call, TRBD1, was not checked against the DNA. TRBV21-1 is tagged as a pseudogene. CDR3 length equals 16 residues.

The sample holds one count of this clone. The genes are TRBV9 and TRBJ2-3, with 9 positions matching TRBD2. The V gene end was trimmed by 1 base and the J gene end by 3 bases; junction bases not matched to a gene: 3. The V gene's germline CDR1 is SGDLS and CDR2 YYNGEE. The CDR3 runs 15 residues. The CDR3 spells CASSVLAGDTDTQYF. CDR3 DNA sequence: TGTGCCAGCAGCGTATTAGCGGGAGATACAGATACGCAGTATTTT.

This clone has just a few counts. V is TRBV30 and J is TRBJ1-1; D remains ambiguous. The V end lost 2 bases, the J end lost 7 bases, and 17 bases lay between the germline ends. The CDR3 extends over 14 amino acids. The germline V gene has CDR1 GTSNPN and CDR2 SVGIG (reference sequence). The CDR3 nucleotides read TGTGCCTGGAGTTTTTCGAGATACGAGGATGAAGCTTTCTTT. This translates into CAWSFSRYEDEAFF. Supplemented by reference TRBV30 and TRBJ1-1, the full variable domain reads SQTIHQWPATLVQPVGSPLSLECTVEGTSNPNLYWYRQAAGRGLQLLFYSVGIGQISSEVPQNLSASRPQDRQFILSSKKLLLSDSGFYLCAWSFSRYEDEAFFGQGTRLTVV.

This clone showed up just a few times. The chain links TRBV19 to TRBJ1-1, with a weak D call TRBD1 (5 bases). The CDR3 length is 13 residues. The germline V gene has CDR1 LNHDA and CDR2 SQIVND (reference sequence). CDR3 in amino acids: CASGQTLNTEAFF. The CDR3 DNA is TGTGCGTCAGGGCAAACTCTGAACACTGAAGCTTTCTTT.

This clone has only one observation. The chain uses TRBV5-4 and TRBJ1-2; TRBD1 agrees at 8 bases. Germline V gene data show CDR1 as SGHNT and CDR2 as YYREEE (reference sequence). The junction had 6 bases not matched to a gene; V was cut back by 4 bases and J by 4 bases. The CDR3 covers 14 residues. The CDR3 loop reads CASSIGQGAYGYTF. CDR3 in DNA: TGTGCCAGCAGCATAGGACAGGGAGCCTATGGCTACACCTTC.

The chain carries TRBV30 and TRBJ1-5; D is unclear. With 1 base removed from V and 7 bases from J, the gap between germline ends came to 11 bases. Germline V gives CDR1 GTSNPN, CDR2 SVGIG (reference sequence). CDR3 size: 13 residues. The CDR3 coding sequence is TGTGCCTGGAGTGGCAGATCGGGGCAGCCCCAGCATTTT. It yields the protein CAWSGRSGQPQHF.